This entry lists 21 T cell receptor beta chains sequenced from one sample in a study of Tregs in tolerant kidney transplant recipients (dated by TCRdb to the late 2010s). These TCRs are of unknown antigen specificity. Library creation used the immunoSEQ multiplex PCR assay. Entries here come from immuneACCESS through TCRdb and include only in-frame sequences with V and J called. Some clones fail to appear in such tables; in the studies checked, an unresolved V gene covers under half of the shortfall, and the cause of the remainder is unknown. This sample comprises 9,500 to 12,000 clones, around 91% of them detected only once. Together, the top ten hold 4.5% to 7% of the sample. The time point label of this sample denotes: blood sample drawn before combined kidney and bone marrow transplant. Sequenced here: Tregs from blood cultured with allogeneic cells, sampled before the transplant. The receptor source for this set is a human patient who received a combined kidney and bone marrow transplant.

This sequence joins TRBV5-1 and TRBJ2-2, with D perhaps matching TRBD1 or TRBD2 (5 bases each). Germline V gene sequence: CDR1 SGHRS, CDR2 YFSETQ. The V and J ends lost 0 bases and 5 bases respectively, with 11 bases between them. The CDR3 contains 15 residues. CDR3 coding DNA: TGCGCCAGCAGCTTGGGGGCAGGGAGTACCGGGGAGCTGTTTTTT. Its protein product is CASSLGAGSTGELFF.

The J gene is TRBJ2-2, the V gene TRBV5-1; the D is unclear. Trimming took 4 bases from V and 4 from J, leaving 14 bases between them. The CDR3 totals 15 residues. Germline V gene data show CDR1 as SGHRS and CDR2 as YFSETQ. The CDR3 region is CASSPAFGPTGELFF. The CDR3 DNA reads TGCGCCAGCAGCCCGGCTTTTGGACCCACCGGGGAGCTGTTTTTT.

J is TRBJ2-6 and V is TRBV7-2; a weak D match, TRBD2 (5 bases). The CDR3 is 15 amino acids. V shed 2 bases and J shed 2 bases, with 7 bases lying between them. Germline V gene sequence: CDR1 SGHTA, CDR2 FQGNSA. The CDR3 DNA reads as TGTGCCAGCAGCTTAACGAGGGCTGGGGCCAACGTCCTGACTTTC. It is translated as CASSLTRAGANVLTF. The variable domain in full, completed from reference TRBV7-2 and TRBJ2-6, reads GAGVSQSPSNKVTEKGKDVELRCDPISGHTALYWYRQSLGQGLEFLIYFQGNSAPDKSGLPSDRFSAERTGGSVSTLTIQRTQQEDSAVYLCASSLTRAGANVLTFGAGSRLTVL.

As regards this clone: A read error may account for a junction end that differs from germline. The genes are TRBV5-5 and TRBJ1-2; D unresolved. The CDR3 has 12 amino acids. Per germline, CDR1 SGHKS and CDR2 YYEKEE (reference sequence). The CDR3 loop is CASSLVGYSYTF. The DNA for the CDR3 is TGTGCCAGCAGCTTGGTGGGCTATAGCTACACCTTC. The variable domain in full, with the rest retrieved from reference TRBV5-5 and TRBJ1-2, is DAGVTQSPTHLIKTRGQQVTLRCSPISGHKSVSWYQQVLGQGPQFIFQYYEKEERGRGNFPDRFSARQFPNYSSELNVNALLLGDSALYLCASSLVGYSYTFGSGTRLTVV.

The V and J genes are TRBV28 and TRBJ1-4; 7 nucleotides align to TRBD1. Trimming removed 2 bases from V and 9 bases from J; junction bases left unmatched: 6. This CDR3 comprises 14 residues. Per the germline V gene, CDR1 is MDHEN and CDR2 is SYDVKM. This CDR3 is CASSLGGGGKKLFF. CDR3 sequence (DNA): TGTGCCAGCAGTTTAGGAGGGGGCGGCAAAAAACTGTTTTTT.

The V and J genes are TRBV5-8 and TRBJ2-2; D perhaps matches TRBD2 (5 bases). The germline V gene encodes CDR1 SGHTS and CDR2 YDEGEE. The CDR3 spans 19 residues. V was shortened by 0 bases and J by 0 bases, with 18 bases between the two germline ends. The CDR3 sequence is CASSLAGAAYTPNTGELFF. The CDR3 DNA follows: TGTGCCAGCAGCTTGGCCGGAGCGGCGTACACTCCGAACACCGGGGAGCTGTTTTTT.

This clone was counted a single time. V and J are TRBV5-5 and TRBJ1-1; D remains ambiguous. Trimming removed 5 bases at V and 2 bases at J, with 4 bases between. The CDR3 length is 11 residues. The germline CDR1 and CDR2 sequences are SGHKS and YYEKEE (reference sequence). CDR3 amino acids: CASSFNTEAFF. The DNA for the CDR3 is TGTGCCAGCAGTTTCAACACTGAAGCTTTCTTT.

This chain uses TRBV28 with TRBJ1-6; no firm D call. V lost 2 bases, J lost 8 bases, and 10 bases lay in between. Germline CDR1 MDHEN, CDR2 SYDVKM. The CDR3 length is 14 residues. CDR3 amino acids: CASSLPAGYSPLHF. The CDR3 DNA sequence: TGTGCCAGCAGTTTACCCGCGGGGTATTCACCCCTCCACTTT.

The V gene is TRBV19, the J gene TRBJ2-1, with unresolved D. The V gene's germline CDR1 is LNHDA and CDR2 SQIVND (reference sequence). The CDR3 is 15 amino acids. The V end lost 1 base, the J end lost 3 bases, and 10 bases lay between the germline ends. This CDR3 is CASSIGPGNYNEQFF. In nucleotides, the CDR3 is TGTGCCAGTAGTATAGGGCCTGGAAACTACAATGAGCAGTTCTTC. Together with reference TRBV19 and TRBJ2-1, the CDR3 gives the full variable domain: DGGITQSPKYLFRKEGQNVTLSCEQNLNHDAMYWYRQDPGQGLRLIYYSQIVNDFQKGDIAEGYSVSREKKESFPLTVTSAQKNPTAFYLCASSIGPGNYNEQFFGPGTRLTVL.

This chain links TRBV5-1 with TRBJ1-2, with 8 positions matching TRBD1. CDR1 is SGHRS and CDR2 is YFSETQ in the germline V gene. The CDR3 extends over 14 amino acids. V shed 1 base and J 6 bases; nucleotides not matched to a gene: 5. The CDR3 nucleotides read TGCGCCAGCAGCTTGCAGGGGGCTGGAGATGGCTACACCTTC. Its protein product is CASSLQGAGDGYTF.

The chain combines TRBV28 with TRBJ2-3; 11 bases match TRBD2. V lost 5 bases to trimming and J lost 2 bases; unmatched junction nucleotides: 12. Per germline, CDR1 MDHEN and CDR2 SYDVKM. The CDR3 runs to 18 residues. The CDR3 protein is CASSHLAGGRRITDTQYF. CDR3 nucleotides: TGTGCCAGCAGTCACTTAGCGGGAGGGCGTCGTATCACAGATACGCAGTATTTT.

This clone was counted a single time. The gene calls are TRBV20-1 and TRBJ2-5; D remains unclear. This CDR3 comprises 11 residues. Germline V gene sequence: CDR1 DFQATT, CDR2 SNEGSKA (reference sequence). V was shortened by 1 base and J by 4 bases, with 4 bases between the two germline ends. In DNA form, the CDR3 reads TGCAGTGCTAGAGGGGCAGAGACCCAGTACTTC. Translation: CSARGAETQYF.

This clone ranks as large. V usage is TRBV6-6 and J usage is TRBJ2-7; D not certain. CDR3 length equals 14 residues. V was cut by 1 base and J by 4 bases, with 11 bases left in between. Looked up from germline, CDR1 is MNHNY and CDR2 is SVGAGI (reference sequence). The CDR3 coding sequence is TGTGCCAGCAGTTACTTAGGAACAACATACGAGCAGTACTTC. It specifies CASSYLGTTYEQYF.

This clone is a singleton in its sample. The V and J genes are TRBV6-6 and TRBJ2-5, with D possibly matching TRBD1 (6 bases). V was cut by 2 bases and J by 1 base, with 8 bases left in between. The length of the CDR3 is 14 residues. Per germline, CDR1 MNHNY and CDR2 SVGAGI (reference sequence). The CDR3 nucleotides are TGTGCCAGCAGTTACCGCAGGGGCCAAGAGACCCAGTACTTC. Protein product: CASSYRRGQETQYF.

The V gene is TRBV6-5, the J gene TRBJ2-1; D is ambiguous. CDR1 is MNHEY, CDR2 SVGAGI, per germline. CDR3 size: 15 residues. V was shortened by 1 base and J by 7 bases, with 14 bases between the two germline ends. The CDR3 here is CASSYLGHKGNEQFF. CDR3 coding DNA: TGTGCCAGCAGTTACTTAGGCCACAAAGGGAATGAGCAGTTCTTC.

The sample holds one count of this clone. The chain links TRBV6-1 to TRBJ2-5; 7 nucleotides line up with TRBD1. Per germline, CDR1 MNHNS and CDR2 SASEGT. The CDR3 contains 12 residues. Trimming removed 5 bases from V and 4 bases from J; junction bases left unmatched: 1. CDR3 residues: CASSRTGETQYF. In DNA, the CDR3 is TGTGCCAGCAGTCGGACAGGAGAGACCCAGTACTTC.

The gene calls are TRBV11-1 and TRBJ2-7; 8 bases line up with TRBD2. CDR3 size: 14 residues. After removal of 7 bases from V and 0 bases from J, the junction contained 5 bases not matched to a gene. The V gene's germline CDR1 is SGHAT and CDR2 FQDESV (reference sequence). The CDR3: CASTLSGGSYEQYF. The CDR3 nucleotides are TGTGCCAGCACCCTAAGCGGGGGCTCCTACGAGCAGTACTTC.

In the case of this clone: A far larger clone is off by one base, so a read error is likely. Additional DNA sequences in this sample encode the identical CDR3. The V call is TRBV30, the J call TRBJ1-2; D may be TRBD1 (5 bases). CDR3 length: 16 residues. Per germline, CDR1 GTSNPN and CDR2 SVGIG (reference sequence). V lost 0 bases to trimming and J lost 1 base, with 15 bases between them. In DNA, the CDR3 is TGTGCCTGGAGTGTACTGGGGATAACAGGTAACTATGGCTACACCTTC. Translation: CAWSVLGITGNYGYTF.

The rearrangement links TRBV19 to TRBJ2-2; D is tentatively TRBD1 or TRBD2 (6 bases each). The germline V and J ends were trimmed by 9 bases and 3 bases, with 14 bases remaining between them. The CDR3 is 14 amino acids. Germline CDR1 reads LNHDA; CDR2 reads SQIVND (reference sequence). CDR3 region: CASRRGVYTGELFF. As DNA, the CDR3 is TGTGCCAGCAGAAGGGGGGTGTACACCGGGGAGCTGTTTTTT.

This clone is a singleton in its sample. The V call is TRBV11-2, the J call TRBJ1-1; TRBD1 might be the D (5 bases). CDR3 size: 14 residues. V lost 4 bases to trimming and J lost 1 base, with 10 bases between them. Per germline, CDR1 SGHAT and CDR2 FQNNGV. CDR3 in amino acids: CASSSWGENTEAFF. DNA for the CDR3: TGTGCCAGCAGCTCCTGGGGGGAGAACACTGAAGCTTTCTTT.

This clone was seen only once. This sequence joins TRBV7-6 and TRBJ1-6; tentative D call: TRBD1 (6 bases). The CDR3 is made up of 14 amino acids. Germline V CDR1 and CDR2: SGHVS, FNYEAQ. The V end was cut by 5 bases, the J end by 10 bases, with 15 bases between. The CDR3 here is CASSLDSPYSPLHF. For the CDR3, the DNA is TGTGCCAGCAGCCTGGACAGCCCGTACTCACCCCTCCACTTT.